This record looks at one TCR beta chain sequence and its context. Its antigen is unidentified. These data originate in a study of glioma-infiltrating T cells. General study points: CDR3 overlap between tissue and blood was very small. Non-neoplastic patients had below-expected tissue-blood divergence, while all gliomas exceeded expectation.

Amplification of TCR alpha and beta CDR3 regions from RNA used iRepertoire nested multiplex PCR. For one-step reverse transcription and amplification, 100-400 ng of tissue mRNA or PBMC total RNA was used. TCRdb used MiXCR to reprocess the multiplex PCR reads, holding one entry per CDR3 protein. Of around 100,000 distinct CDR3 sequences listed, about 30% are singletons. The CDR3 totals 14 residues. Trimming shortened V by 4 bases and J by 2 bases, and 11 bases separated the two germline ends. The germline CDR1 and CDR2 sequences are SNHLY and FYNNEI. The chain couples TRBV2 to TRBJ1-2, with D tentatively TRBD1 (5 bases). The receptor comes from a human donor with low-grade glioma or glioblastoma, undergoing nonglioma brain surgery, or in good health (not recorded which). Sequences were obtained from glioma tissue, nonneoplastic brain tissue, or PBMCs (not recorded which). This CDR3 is CASSAGAGNYGYTF. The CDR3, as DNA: TGTGCCAGCAGTGCCGGGGCAGGGAACTATGGCTACACCTTC. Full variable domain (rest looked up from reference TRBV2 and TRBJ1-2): EPEVTQTPSHQVTQMGQEVILRCVPISNHLYFYWYRQILGQKVEFLVSFYNNEISEKSEIFDDQFSVERPDGSNFTLKIRSTKLEDSAMYFCASSAGAGNYGYTFGSGTRLTVV.